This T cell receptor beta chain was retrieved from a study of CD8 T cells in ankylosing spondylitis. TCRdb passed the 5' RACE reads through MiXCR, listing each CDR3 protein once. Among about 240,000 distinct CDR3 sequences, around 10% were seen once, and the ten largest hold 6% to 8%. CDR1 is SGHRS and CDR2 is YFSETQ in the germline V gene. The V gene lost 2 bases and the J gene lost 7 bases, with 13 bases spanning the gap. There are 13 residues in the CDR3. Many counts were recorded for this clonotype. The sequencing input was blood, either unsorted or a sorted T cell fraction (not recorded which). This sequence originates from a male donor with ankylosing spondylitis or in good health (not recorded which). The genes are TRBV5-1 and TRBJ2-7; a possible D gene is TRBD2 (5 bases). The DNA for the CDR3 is TGCGCCAGCAGCTTTCTCAGAGGGCGGGAGCAGTACTTC. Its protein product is CASSFLRGREQYF.